This TCR beta chain was sequenced during a study of radiotherapy plus CTLA-4 blockade in lung cancer. This clone was observed once. CDR1 and CDR2 (germline): SNHLY, FYNNEI. Trimming removed 6 bases at V and 10 bases at J, with 18 bases between. The CDR3 is 13 residues long. The table came from immunoSEQ multiplex PCR; TCRdb's copy has only in-frame clones and leaves some out. The sample has 60,000 to 70,000 clones, around 80% seen once. The sequenced sample was peripheral blood, obtained from a patient treated with radiotherapy plus ipilimumab. The source is a human donor with non-small cell lung cancer who had a complete response to radiotherapy plus ipilimumab. The chain combines TRBV2 with TRBJ1-2; D remains unclear. The CDR3 bases are TGTGCCAGCAGGCTCGGAGGGTCCTACGTCTACACCTTC. Translating it yields CASRLGGSYVYTF.